These 30 T cell receptor beta chains came from one sample sequenced in a study of technical replicates of blood from several donors. Using immunoSEQ multiplex PCR, the repertoire was profiled, and TCRdb retains in-frame clones only, with some absent. The sample carries just under 85,000 clones, about 92% recorded once. The sample comprised T cells isolated from PBMCs. These TCRs come from a human donor in good health.

The gene calls are TRBV7-9 and TRBJ2-7; 8 bases are shared with TRBD1. Germline V gives CDR1 SEHNR, CDR2 FQNEAQ (reference sequence). The CDR3 contains 12 residues. V lost 5 bases, J lost 6 bases, and 3 bases stayed unmatched. CDR3 in DNA: TGTGCCAGCAGCCCAGGGGGCTCCGAGCAGTACTTC. Residues: CASSPGGSEQYF.

This chain joins TRBV9 and TRBJ2-7, with 8 bases matching TRBD1. CDR3 size: 14 residues. Trimming took 3 bases from V and 5 from J; bases not matched to a gene: 7. Germline lookup yields CDR1 SGDLS and CDR2 YYNGEE. The CDR3 DNA reads as TGTGCCAGCAGCGACCGGACAGGGTTTAACGAGCAGTACTTC. Protein: CASSDRTGFNEQYF.

V usage is TRBV2 and J usage is TRBJ1-4, with 7 bases identical to TRBD1. The CDR3 consists of 13 residues. Looked up from germline, CDR1 is SNHLY and CDR2 is FYNNEI. The V and J ends lost 8 bases and 11 bases, in that order; junction bases with no gene match: 11. The CDR3: CASRVQDRDKLFF. The CDR3 region has the DNA TGTGCCAGCCGAGTTCAAGACAGGGATAAACTGTTTTTT.

This clone was observed a few times. This chain connects TRBV14 to TRBJ2-7, with D possibly matching TRBD2 (5 bases). The ends were cut back, 2 bases at V and 0 bases at J, with 17 bases in the middle. This CDR3 has 17 amino acids. Germline-derived CDR1 and CDR2 are SGHDN and FVKESK. CDR3 coding DNA: TGTGCCAGCAGCCAACTTCTTGGGCGTGGAGGCTCCTACGAGCAGTACTTC. It is translated as CASSQLLGRGGSYEQYF.

The table lists this clone with a count of one. This chain joins TRBV5-1 and TRBJ1-4; no definite D call. V was pared by 0 bases and J by 0 bases, with 9 bases between. Germline assignment: CDR1 SGHRS and CDR2 YFSETQ. The CDR3 totals 16 residues. CDR3 sequence (DNA): TGCGCCAGCAGCTTGGATACAATCGCAACTAATGAAAAACTGTTTTTT. Residues: CASSLDTIATNEKLFF. Drawing the rest from reference TRBV5-1 and TRBJ1-4, the complete variable domain is KAGVTQTPRYLIKTRGQQVTLSCSPISGHRSVSWYQQTPGQGLQFLFEYFSETQRNKGNFPGRFSGRQFSNSRSEMNVSTLELGDSALYLCASSLDTIATNEKLFFGSGTQLSVL.

The CDR3 sequence: CASSLVWDRGAGNTIYF. CDR3 bases: TGTGCCAGCAGCTTGGTCTGGGACAGGGGAGCTGGAAACACCATATATTTT. The chain carries TRBV5-6 and TRBJ1-3; 10 bases are shared with TRBD1. The germline V gene encodes CDR1 SGHDT and CDR2 YYEEEE. With V trimmed by 0 bases and J by 2 bases, 5 bases remained unmatched. This CDR3 region has 17 residues.

The rearrangement joins TRBV7-2 to TRBJ2-4; TRBD1 matches at 7 bases. Germline assignment: CDR1 SGHTA and CDR2 FQGNSA. The CDR3 covers 15 residues. The trim removed 7 bases at V and 4 bases at J, leaving 10 bases unmatched. CDR3 sequence reads: CASNHPGQLKNIQYF. The CDR3 coding sequence is TGTGCCAGCAACCATCCGGGACAGCTGAAAAACATTCAGTACTTC.

This chain joins TRBV4-1 and TRBJ1-5, with no clear D. The ends were cut back, 1 base at V and 4 bases at J, with 14 bases in the middle. CDR3 length: 16 residues. Germline V gene sequence: CDR1 MGHRA, CDR2 YSYEKL. In DNA form, the CDR3 reads TGCGCCAGCAGCCAAGGTTTCGGGTTGGCAAATCAGCCCCAGCATTTT. It translates to CASSQGFGLANQPQHF.

Turning to this clone: The junction departs from the called germline gene at one end, perhaps through a read error. V usage is TRBV5-1 and J usage is TRBJ2-7; 7 nucleotides line up with TRBD2. CDR1 is SGHRS, CDR2 YFSETQ, per germline. This CDR3 region has 14 residues. CDR3 amino acids: CASNLGGGPNEQYF. The CDR3 DNA follows: TGCGCCAGCAACTTGGGCGGGGGTCCCAACGAGCAGTACTTC.

This chain links TRBV19 with TRBJ1-6, with D unclear. Germline lookup yields CDR1 LNHDA and CDR2 SQIVND (reference sequence). This CDR3 spans 12 amino acids. V was clipped by 5 bases and J by 8 bases, with 7 bases between them. The CDR3 DNA reads TGTGCCAGTAGTTTTGGCCATTCACCCCTCCACTTT. As protein: CASSFGHSPLHF.

The chain has TRBV10-2 and TRBJ1-1; the D is unclear. V was pared by 4 bases and J by 0 bases, with 15 bases between. CDR1 WSHSY and CDR2 SAAADI come from the germline V gene. The CDR3 sequence is 16 residues long. CDR3 in amino acids: CASSAYPLTMNTEAFF. The CDR3 nucleotides read TGCGCCAGCAGTGCCTACCCGTTAACCATGAACACTGAAGCTTTCTTT.

The V call is TRBV7-9, the J call TRBJ2-1, with 9 bases lining up with TRBD1. The CDR3 extends over 16 amino acids. The junction had 12 bases not matched to a gene; V was cut back by 5 bases and J by 7 bases. CDR1 is SEHNR, CDR2 FQNEAQ, per germline (reference sequence). CDR3 in amino acids: CASSPDRGGYGNEQFF. As DNA, the CDR3 is TGTGCCAGCAGCCCCGACAGGGGGGGTTATGGGAATGAGCAGTTCTTC.

This chain links TRBV2 with TRBJ1-1; TRBD1 might be the D (6 bases). The CDR3 sequence is 18 residues long. Trimming took 6 bases from V and 4 from J, leaving 27 bases between them. Germline assignment: CDR1 SNHLY and CDR2 FYNNEI. The CDR3 DNA sequence: TGTGCCAGCAGGCGCCAAACAGGGCGGGGGGTGTCTGGCACTGAAGCTTTCTTT. Protein sequence: CASRRQTGRGVSGTEAFF.

The V gene is TRBV5-1, the J gene TRBJ1-1; TRBD1 matches at 8 bases. Germline-derived CDR1 and CDR2 are SGHRS and YFSETQ. The V segment lost 4 bases and the J segment 0 bases; nucleotides outside the gene matches: 11. The CDR3 runs 17 residues. This CDR3 is CASSPVGTGVMNTEAFF. The CDR3, as DNA: TGCGCCAGCAGCCCCGTCGGGACAGGAGTCATGAACACTGAAGCTTTCTTT.

The CDR3 loop reads CASSSGLDQPQHF. The CDR3 nucleotides are TGTGCCAGCAGTTCAGGGCTCGATCAGCCCCAGCATTTT. The chain employs TRBV6-5 and TRBJ1-5; D may be TRBD1 (5 bases). The CDR3 has 13 residues. CDR1 is MNHEY and CDR2 is SVGAGI in the germline V gene. Trimming cost V 4 bases and J 5 bases, with 9 bases left between them.

The rearrangement joins TRBV11-3 to TRBJ2-5; no firm D call. The germline V gene has CDR1 SGHNT and CDR2 YENEEA. There are 13 residues in the CDR3. V shed 2 bases and J shed 1 base, with 5 bases lying between them. The CDR3 DNA reads as TGTGCCAGCAGCTTACGACTCCAAGAGACCCAGTACTTC. Protein: CASSLRLQETQYF.

This chain connects TRBV4-1 to TRBJ2-3, with 10 bases that match TRBD2. Losses at the gene ends were 6 bases for V and 1 base for J; bases not matched to a gene: 7. CDR3 length: 16 amino acids. Germline V gene sequence: CDR1 MGHRA, CDR2 YSYEKL. The CDR3 sequence: CASSHTGTSGTDTQYF. CDR3 coding DNA: TGCGCCAGCAGTCATACAGGGACTAGCGGCACAGATACGCAGTATTTT.

The chain couples TRBV5-1 to TRBJ2-2; tentatively, D is TRBD2 (7 bases). Trimming cost V 3 bases and J 4 bases, with 16 bases left between them. The CDR3 loop spans 16 amino acids. From germline, CDR1 is SGHRS and CDR2 YFSETQ. CDR3 nucleotide sequence: TGCGCCAGCAGCTCTGGGGGCGGGAGAAGCACCGGGGAGCTGTTTTTT. Residues: CASSSGGGRSTGELFF.

The chain uses TRBV11-3 and TRBJ2-6; D uncertain. Per the germline V gene, CDR1 is SGHNT and CDR2 is YENEEA. Trimming removed 5 bases from V and 1 base from J, with 9 bases in between. The CDR3 runs 15 residues. CDR3 sequence (DNA): TGTGCCAGCAGCGGTAGAGGATCTGGGGCCAACGTCCTGACTTTC. It encodes CASSGRGSGANVLTF. Filled out from reference TRBV11-3 and TRBJ2-6, the complete variable domain reads EAGVVQSPRYKIIEKKQPVAFWCNPISGHNTLYWYLQNLGQGPELLIRYENEEAVDDSQLPKDRFSAERLKGVDSTLKIQPAELGDSAVYLCASSGRGSGANVLTFGAGSRLTVL.

This sequence joins TRBV5-1 and TRBJ2-1; no reliable D call. Trimming took 4 bases from V and 4 from J, leaving 9 bases between them. Germline CDR1 reads SGHRS; CDR2 reads YFSETQ. The length of the CDR3 is 13 residues. The CDR3 coding sequence is TGCGCCAGCAGCCTGACAACTTACAATGAGCAGTTCTTC. This codes for CASSLTTYNEQFF.

This clone was recorded a few times. The genes are TRBV18 and TRBJ2-3; maybe TRBD1 (5 bases). Germline assignment: CDR1 KGHSH and CDR2 LQKENI. V lost 6 bases and J 4 bases, leaving 17 bases between the germline ends. The CDR3 is 15 residues long. CDR3 in amino acids: CASSRDVRGPDTQYF. CDR3 nucleotides: TGTGCCAGCTCTCGAGACGTAAGGGGCCCAGATACGCAGTATTTT.

The chain has TRBV19 and TRBJ2-7, with a weak D call TRBD1 (5 bases). Trimming shortened V by 6 bases and J by 2 bases, and 14 bases separated the two germline ends. This CDR3 has 14 amino acids. Per the germline V gene, CDR1 is LNHDA and CDR2 is SQIVND (reference sequence). The CDR3 here is CASSAHRKTYEQYF. In DNA form, the CDR3 reads TGTGCCAGTAGCGCGCACAGGAAAACCTACGAGCAGTACTTC.

The V call is TRBV19, the J call TRBJ2-7, with 10 bases aligning to TRBD1. CDR3 length: 14 amino acids. Germline CDR1 LNHDA, CDR2 SQIVND (reference sequence). With 6 bases clipped from V and 5 bases from J, the junction kept 7 bases outside the gene matches. CDR3 residues: CASRTGTGVNEQYF. CDR3 nucleotide sequence: TGTGCCAGTAGGACCGGGACAGGGGTAAACGAGCAGTACTTC.

The rearrangement joins TRBV4-1 to TRBJ1-1; TRBD1 is a possible D gene (6 bases). V lost 4 bases, J lost 11 bases, and 23 bases lay in between. The CDR3 extends over 15 amino acids. The V gene's germline CDR1 is MGHRA and CDR2 YSYEKL. The CDR3 bases are TGCGCCAGCAGCCGTACAAGCGGGGAAGGGGGTAACGCTTTCTTT. It translates to CASSRTSGEGGNAFF.

The V call is TRBV28, the J call TRBJ2-7, with a possible D match to TRBD2 (7 bases). Germline loops: CDR1 MDHEN, CDR2 SYDVKM. The CDR3 contains 14 residues. The germline V and J ends were trimmed by 3 bases and 3 bases, with 12 bases remaining between them. The CDR3 DNA reads as TGTGCCAGCAGTTTCGGGGGGCCCCTCTACGAGCAGTACTTC. This encodes CASSFGGPLYEQYF.

J is TRBJ2-7 and V is TRBV2; D might be TRBD1 (6 bases). Between the trimmed V and J ends, which lost 8 bases and 0 bases, there was a span of 11 bases. Germline loops: CDR1 SNHLY, CDR2 FYNNEI. The CDR3 contains 13 residues. The CDR3 region is CASHRDFSYEQYF. In DNA, the CDR3 is TGTGCCAGCCACAGGGATTTCTCCTACGAGCAGTACTTC.

The chain links TRBV5-6 to TRBJ2-7; 10 bases are shared with TRBD1. The CDR3 consists of 15 residues. CDR1 SGHDT and CDR2 YYEEEE come from the germline V gene. The V gene end was trimmed by 3 bases and the J gene end by 2 bases; junction bases not matched to a gene: 5. This CDR3 is CASSWDRGITYEQYF. In DNA form, the CDR3 reads TGTGCCAGCAGCTGGGACAGGGGAATTACCTACGAGCAGTACTTC. The full variable domain, in which reference TRBV5-6 and TRBJ2-7 provide the parts outside the CDR3, is DAGVTQSPTHLIKTRGQQVTLRCSPKSGHDTVSWYQQALGQGPQFIFQYYEEEERQRGNFPDRFSGHQFPNYSSELNVNALLLGDSALYLCASSWDRGITYEQYFGPGTRLTVT.

V is TRBV6-6 and J is TRBJ2-7, with TRBD2 matching over 14 bases. The CDR3 contains 14 residues. The germline V gene encodes CDR1 MNHNY and CDR2 SVGAGI (reference sequence). The ends lost 6 bases at V and 5 bases at J; junction bases unmatched: 3. The CDR3 DNA reads as TGTGCCAGCAGCGGGACTAGCGGGAGCCACGAGCAGTACTTC. Residues: CASSGTSGSHEQYF.

The rearrangement uses TRBV2 and TRBJ1-3; D is possibly TRBD1 (6 bases). With 4 bases removed from V and 3 bases from J, the gap between germline ends came to 16 bases. Per germline, CDR1 SNHLY and CDR2 FYNNEI. The CDR3 extends over 16 amino acids. CDR3 nucleotides: TGTGCCAGCAGTGTTCTAACAGGGTCGTATGGAAACACCATATATTTT. Its translation: CASSVLTGSYGNTIYF.

J is TRBJ2-3 and V is TRBV10-3; D remains unclear. The V gene's germline CDR1 is ENHRY and CDR2 SYGVKD. V lost 8 bases, J lost 1 base, and 13 bases lay in between. The CDR3 length is 14 residues. CDR3 DNA sequence: TGTGCCATCGGGCCCCGCGACGGCACAGATACGCAGTATTTT. Amino acids: CAIGPRDGTDTQYF.